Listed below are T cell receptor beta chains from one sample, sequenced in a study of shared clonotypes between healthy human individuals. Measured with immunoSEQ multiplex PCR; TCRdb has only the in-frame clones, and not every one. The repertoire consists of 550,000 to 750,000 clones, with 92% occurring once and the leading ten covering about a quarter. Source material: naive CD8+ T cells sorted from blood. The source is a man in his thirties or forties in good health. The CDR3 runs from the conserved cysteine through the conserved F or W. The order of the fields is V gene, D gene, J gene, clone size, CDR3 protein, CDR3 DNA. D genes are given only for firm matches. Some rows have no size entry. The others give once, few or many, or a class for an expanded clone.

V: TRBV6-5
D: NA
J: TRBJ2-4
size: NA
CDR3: CASSQKIPQGDIQYF
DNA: TGTGCCAGCAGTCAAAAAATCCCACAGGGAGACATTCAGTACTTC

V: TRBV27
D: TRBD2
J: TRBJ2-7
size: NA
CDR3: CASSAELAGHYEQYF
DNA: TGTGCCAGCAGTGCGGAACTAGCGGGGCACTACGAGCAGTACTTC

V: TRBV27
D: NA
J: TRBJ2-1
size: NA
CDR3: CASSLRDWYNHNEQFF
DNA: TGTGCCAGCAGCCTCCGCGACTGGTACAATCACAATGAGCAGTTCTTC

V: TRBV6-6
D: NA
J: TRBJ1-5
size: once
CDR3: CASSYSMDSNQPQHF
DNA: TGTGCCAGCAGTTACTCGATGGACAGCAATCAGCCCCAGCATTTT

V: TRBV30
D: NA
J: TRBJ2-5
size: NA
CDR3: CAWSPASQETQYF
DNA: TGTGCCTGGAGTCCTGCGTCTCAAGAGACCCAGTACTTC

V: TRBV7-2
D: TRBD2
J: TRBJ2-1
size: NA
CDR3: CASTPGTSGHEQFF
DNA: TGTGCCAGCACCCCCGGGACTAGCGGCCATGAGCAGTTCTTC

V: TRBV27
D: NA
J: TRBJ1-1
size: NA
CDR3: CATTSGRRLNTEAFF
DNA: TGTGCCACAACTTCCGGGCGCAGGTTGAACACTGAAGCTTTCTTT

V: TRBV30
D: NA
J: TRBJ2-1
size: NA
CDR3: CAWSGGTGQEFF
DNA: TGTGCCTGGAGCGGGGGGACGGGACAGGAGTTCTTC

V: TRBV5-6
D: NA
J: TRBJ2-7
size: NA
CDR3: CASSRDGPLEQYF
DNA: TGTGCCAGCAGCAGGGACGGGCCCCTCGAGCAGTACTTC

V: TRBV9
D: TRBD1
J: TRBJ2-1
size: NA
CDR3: CASSAGQGNNEQFF
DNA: TGTGCCAGCAGCGCGGGACAGGGGAACAATGAGCAGTTCTTC

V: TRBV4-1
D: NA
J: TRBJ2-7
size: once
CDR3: CASSQVQGPYEQYF
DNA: TGCGCCAGCAGCCAAGTACAGGGCCCCTACGAGCAGTACTTC

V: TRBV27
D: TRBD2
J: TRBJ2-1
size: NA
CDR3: CASSLRLAYSSYNEQFF
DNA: TGTGCCAGCAGTCTCCGACTAGCGTATAGCTCCTACAATGAGCAGTTCTTC

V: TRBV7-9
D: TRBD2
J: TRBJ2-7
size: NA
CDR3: CASSQPAGGPEDEQYF
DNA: TGTGCCAGCAGCCAACCAGCGGGAGGGCCGGAGGACGAGCAGTACTTC

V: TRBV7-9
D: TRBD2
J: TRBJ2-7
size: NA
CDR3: CASLAGGGEQYF
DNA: TGTGCCAGTTTAGCGGGAGGAGGCGAGCAGTACTTC

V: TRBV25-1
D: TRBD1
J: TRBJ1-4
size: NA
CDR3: CASSVRTGVTNEKLFF
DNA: TGTGCCAGCAGTGTTCGGACAGGGGTAACTAATGAAAAACTGTTTTTT

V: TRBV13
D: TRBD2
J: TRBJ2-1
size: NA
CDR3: CASSLDSGISYNEQFF
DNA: TGTGCCAGCAGCTTAGATAGCGGGATTTCCTACAATGAGCAGTTCTTC

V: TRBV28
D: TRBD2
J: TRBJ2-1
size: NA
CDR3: CASRWEGGYNEQFF
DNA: TGTGCCAGCAGATGGGAGGGCGGTTACAATGAGCAGTTCTTC

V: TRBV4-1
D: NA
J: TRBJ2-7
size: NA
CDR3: CASSQDRSRVQYF
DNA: TGCGCCAGCAGCCAAGATCGCTCGAGGGTGCAGTACTTC

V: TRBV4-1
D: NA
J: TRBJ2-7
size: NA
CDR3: CASSQASSYEQYF
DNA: TGCGCCAGCAGCCAAGCCTCCTCCTACGAGCAGTACTTC

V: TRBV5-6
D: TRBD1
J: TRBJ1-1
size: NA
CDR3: CASSRGQGRTEAFF
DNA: TGTGCCAGCAGCCGTGGACAGGGACGCACTGAAGCTTTCTTT

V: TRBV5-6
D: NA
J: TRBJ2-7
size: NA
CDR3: CASSPGRLVGYEQYF
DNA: TGTGCCAGCAGCCCGGGACGGCTCGTTGGGTACGAGCAGTACTTC

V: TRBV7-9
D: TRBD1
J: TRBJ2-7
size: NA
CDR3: CASSPVGTGDYEQYF
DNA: TGTGCCAGCAGCCCGGTCGGGACAGGAGATTACGAGCAGTACTTC

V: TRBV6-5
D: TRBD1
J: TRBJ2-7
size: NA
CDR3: CASGQGDFHEQYF
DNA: TGTGCCAGCGGACAGGGGGACTTCCACGAGCAGTACTTC

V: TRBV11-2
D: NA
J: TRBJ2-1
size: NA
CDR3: CASSFLREREQFF
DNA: TGTGCCAGCAGCTTTCTTCGAGAGCGTGAGCAGTTCTTC

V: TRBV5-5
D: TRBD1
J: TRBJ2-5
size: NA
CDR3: CASSLGGVETQYF
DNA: TGTGCCAGCAGCTTAGGGGGCGTGGAGACCCAGTACTTC

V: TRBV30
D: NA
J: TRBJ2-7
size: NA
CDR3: CAWSVLGIREQYF
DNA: TGTGCCTGGAGTGTACTCGGGATCCGCGAGCAGTACTTC

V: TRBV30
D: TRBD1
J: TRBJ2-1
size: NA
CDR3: CAWSTGGYNEQFF
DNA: TGTGCCTGGAGCACAGGGGGCTACAATGAGCAGTTCTTC

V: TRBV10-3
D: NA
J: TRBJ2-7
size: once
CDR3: CAISEFPRQGQTPRDEQYF
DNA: TGTGCCATCAGTGAGTTCCCGAGGCAAGGACAGACCCCTCGGGACGAGCAGTACTTC

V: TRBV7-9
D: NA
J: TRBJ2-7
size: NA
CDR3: CASSLVPIKSSYEQYF
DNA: TGTGCCAGCAGCTTGGTACCCATTAAAAGCTCCTACGAGCAGTACTTC

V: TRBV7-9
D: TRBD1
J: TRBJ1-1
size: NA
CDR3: CASSLGAGGGMNTEAFF
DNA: TGTGCCAGCAGCTTAGGGGCAGGGGGTGGGATGAACACTGAAGCTTTCTTT

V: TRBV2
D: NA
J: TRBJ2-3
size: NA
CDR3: CARLTDTQYF
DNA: TGTGCCAGACTCACAGATACGCAGTATTTT

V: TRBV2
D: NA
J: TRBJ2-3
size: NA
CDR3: CASSDFPSPRTDTQYF
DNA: TGTGCCAGCAGTGATTTCCCCTCACCTCGCACAGATACGCAGTATTTT

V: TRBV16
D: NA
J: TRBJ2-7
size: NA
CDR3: CASSMGSAIEQYF
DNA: TGTGCCAGCAGCATGGGCAGTGCTATCGAGCAGTACTTC

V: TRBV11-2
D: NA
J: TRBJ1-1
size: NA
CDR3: CASSLGTGGPEAFF
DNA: TGTGCCAGCAGCTTAGGTACGGGGGGACCTGAAGCTTTCTTT